The 21 T cell receptor beta chains below come from one sample, sequenced in a study of monozygotic twins with inflammatory bowel disease. Following a re-call of the 5' RACE reads, TCRdb has one entry per CDR3 protein and lacks DNA. The repertoire table contains approximately 330,000 distinct CDR3 sequences. The source material was blood. All receptors come from a human donor with ulcerative colitis or Crohn's disease, or a healthy co-twin of an affected twin (not recorded which).

The V gene is TRBV20-1, the J gene TRBJ1-1; TCRdb lists TRBD1, though no DNA is available to test this call. Germline CDR1 DFQATT, CDR2 SNEGSKA (reference sequence). The CDR3 consists of 12 residues. CDR3 residues: CSARFQGTEAFF.

The V gene is TRBV30, the J gene TRBJ2-5; TCRdb's D gene call, TRBD1, goes unchecked for lack of DNA. The CDR3 is made up of 14 amino acids. Germline V gene sequence: CDR1 GTSNPN, CDR2 SVGIG (reference sequence). This CDR3 reads CAWRERTHRETQYF.

The chain combines TRBV7-2 with TRBJ1-2. From germline, CDR1 is SGHTA and CDR2 FQGNSA. The CDR3 runs to 14 residues. CDR3 protein: CASSLGFSYYGYTF.

The CDR3 loop is CASSLGPGSPGELLF. The chain uses TRBV12-3 or TRBV12-4 and TRBJ2-2; TCRdb calls TRBD1, which cannot be checked without DNA. The CDR3 extends over 15 amino acids.

This rearrangement joins TRBV27 to TRBJ2-6; TCRdb calls TRBD1, which cannot be checked without DNA. The CDR3 runs to 16 residues. Germline V gene sequence: CDR1 MNHEY, CDR2 SMNVEV (reference sequence). This CDR3 is CASSWGTGFGANVLTF.

The rearrangement uses TRBV12-3 or TRBV12-4 and TRBJ2-7; TCRdb names TRBD2, which stays unverified in the absence of DNA. The CDR3 extends over 16 amino acids. The CDR3: CASSIFLGSSSYEQYF.

This rearrangement joins TRBV9 to TRBJ2-7; TCRdb calls TRBD1, which cannot be checked without DNA. The CDR3 is 14 residues long. Germline CDR1 is SGDLS and CDR2 is YYNGEE. CDR3 region: CASSGASGHYEQYF.

This chain connects TRBV11-2 to TRBJ2-1; with no DNA, the TCRdb D assignment of TRBD2 cannot be verified. Germline V gene sequence: CDR1 SGHAT, CDR2 FQNNGV. This CDR3 contains 16 residues. CDR3 loop: CASSLLSGSPYNEQFF. Full variable domain (missing parts from reference TRBV11-2 and TRBJ2-1): EAGVAQSPRYKIIEKRQSVAFWCNPISGHATLYWYQQILGQGPKLLIQFQNNGVVDDSQLPKDRFSAERLKGVDSTLKIQPAKLEDSAVYLCASSLLSGSPYNEQFFGPGTRLTVL.

V gene TRBV11-2 combines with J gene TRBJ2-2; TCRdb's assignment of TRBD1 cannot be checked, as there is no DNA. There are 14 residues in the CDR3. CDR1 SGHAT and CDR2 FQNNGV come from the germline V gene. The CDR3 here is CASSFGTGHGELFF.

V and J are TRBV7-6 and TRBJ1-1; no DNA is available, so the TRBD1 call from TCRdb remains unchecked. The CDR3 runs to 15 residues. From germline, CDR1 is SGHVS and CDR2 FNYEAQ. The CDR3 spells CASSPGSLRGTEAFF.

J is TRBJ2-7 and V is TRBV11-2; as DNA is missing, the TRBD1 call by TCRdb cannot be tested. The CDR3 length is 16 residues. Germline lookup yields CDR1 SGHAT and CDR2 FQNNGV. CDR3 region: CASSLGRGGRASEQYF.

V gene TRBV20-1 combines with J gene TRBJ2-2; TCRdb's D call of TRBD2 is untestable without DNA. The CDR3 covers 16 residues. Germline V lookup: CDR1 DFQATT, CDR2 SNEGSKA (reference sequence). The CDR3: CSARDPAGGVTGELFF.

The chain combines TRBV12-3 or TRBV12-4 with TRBJ1-5; TCRdb outputs TRBD1, but without DNA this stays unchecked. The CDR3 runs to 15 residues. This chain's CDR3 is CASSWDRGVFQPQHF.

The J gene is TRBJ2-2, the V gene TRBV4-3. Germline V gives CDR1 LGHNA, CDR2 YSLEER. There are 12 residues in the CDR3. CDR3 residues: CASSGLAGELFF.

The gene calls are TRBV6-5 and TRBJ2-3; TCRdb indicates TRBD2, and absent DNA this call remains unverified. The CDR3 runs to 16 residues. CDR1 MNHEY and CDR2 SVGAGI come from the germline V gene. The CDR3 spells CASSLRGADYKDTQYF.

The chain uses TRBV7-6 and TRBJ2-6; absent DNA, TCRdb's TRBD1 call cannot be checked. The germline V gene has CDR1 SGHVS and CDR2 FNYEAQ. This CDR3 region has 15 residues. CDR3 protein: CASSPGDIGANVLTF.

V and J are TRBV5-1 and TRBJ2-3; there is no DNA to check the TCRdb D call of TRBD2. Germline V CDR1 and CDR2: SGHRS, YFSETQ. This CDR3 comprises 15 residues. The CDR3 loop reads CASRMSGTGTDTQYF.

The J gene is TRBJ2-1, the V gene TRBV5-8; no DNA is available, so the TRBD1 call from TCRdb remains unchecked. Germline V gives CDR1 SGHTS, CDR2 YDEGEE. The CDR3 is 14 amino acids. The CDR3 protein is CASSPLQGFNEQFF.

The chain recombines TRBV7-9 with TRBJ1-3. Germline CDR1 reads SEHNR; CDR2 reads FQNEAQ (reference sequence). This CDR3 has 15 residues. CDR3: CASRQTDTYGNTIYF. Looking up the rest from reference TRBV7-9 and TRBJ1-3 gives the full variable domain: DTGVSQNPRHKITKRGQNVTFRCDPISEHNRLYWYRQTLGQGPEFLTYFQNEAQLEKSRLLSDRFSAERPKGSFSTLEIQRTEQGDSAMYLCASRQTDTYGNTIYFGEGSWLTVV.

This chain connects TRBV7-2 to TRBJ2-5. In germline, CDR1 is SGHTA, CDR2 FQGNSA. This CDR3 is built from 13 residues. CDR3 region: CASSSLGQETQYF.

The gene calls are TRBV4-1 and TRBJ2-3. From germline, CDR1 is MGHRA and CDR2 YSYEKL. The CDR3 consists of 15 residues. CDR3 amino acids: CASSPAQDSTDTQYF.